This TCR beta chain was identified during a study of shared clonotypes between healthy human individuals. Study information: There were three CD4 naive, three CD4 memory, two CD8 naive and one CD8 memory plates per donor.

The CDR3 sequence is 14 residues long. Trimming stripped 4 bases from V and 3 bases from J, with 10 bases between. The germline V gene encodes CDR1 MNHNY and CDR2 SVGAGI (reference sequence). Points from the study as a whole: Rarefaction revealed incomplete sorted-subset sequencing despite large depth. Clonotypes which were not shared had lower generation probabilities than clonotypes that all four donors shared.

This clone was seen a single time. Its specificity is unknown. In the original analysis: ImmunoSEQ gave junction-only sequences without quality scores, so filtering differed. Sequenced by immunoSEQ multiplex PCR; TCRdb stores in-frame clones only, minus some. That table gives V, J and clone size, and the DNA gave D and trimming. The sample shows about 2.4 million clones, over 85% of them seen only once. The TCR was taken from a young man in good health. Input material: naive CD4+ T cells sorted from blood. As to subset: CD45RA+ positively selected. This chain uses TRBV6-6 with TRBJ1-3, with D possibly being TRBD1 (5 bases). The CDR3, as DNA: TGTGCCAGCAGTTTATCGGGGCTTGGAAACACCATATATTTT. This codes for CASSLSGLGNTIYF.